What follows are 14 T cell receptor beta chains derived from one specimen sequenced in a study of blood T cell repertoires in COVID-19. Some clones are missing from TCRdb's copy, which holds only in-frame ones; the method was immunoSEQ multiplex PCR. Among some 51,000 clones listed, 91% were seen once. The sequencing input was peripheral blood. These receptors were taken from a man aged 45 to 65 with acute or convalescent COVID-19.

The chain is built from TRBV30 and TRBJ2-7; TRBD1 matches 9 bases. Germline CDR1 is GTSNPN and CDR2 is SVGIG (reference sequence). This CDR3 contains 12 residues. J lost 7 bases, V lost 3 bases, and 4 bases had no gene match. CDR3 bases: TGTGCCTGGAGGGGGACAGGGCGAGAGCAGTACTTC. Its translation: CAWRGTGREQYF.

The V and J genes are TRBV24-1 and TRBJ2-3, with D perhaps TRBD2 (5 bases). The CDR3 is made up of 14 amino acids. CDR1 KGHDR and CDR2 SFDVKD come from the germline V gene. Trimming pared 1 base from V and 5 bases from J, leaving 9 bases between. The CDR3 DNA follows: TGTGCCACCAGTGATTTCGAGGCGGGAGATACGCAGTATTTT. As protein: CATSDFEAGDTQYF.

This chain connects TRBV2 to TRBJ1-5, with 7 bases aligning to TRBD1. CDR1 and CDR2 (germline): SNHLY, FYNNEI. This CDR3 has 13 residues. Trimming at V came to 7 bases and at J to 5 bases, leaving 5 bases not matched to a gene. The CDR3 DNA sequence: TGTGCCAGCATGGGCGGACAGGATCAGCCCCAGCATTTT. Protein product: CASMGGQDQPQHF.

This rearrangement joins TRBV19 to TRBJ1-2; D gene uncertain. The V end lost 3 bases, the J end lost 4 bases, and 9 bases lay between the germline ends. CDR1 is LNHDA and CDR2 is SQIVND in the germline V gene (reference sequence). This CDR3 has 13 amino acids. The CDR3 DNA reads TGTGCCAGTAGTATCGTTTTGAGCTATGGCTACACCTTC. The encoded protein is CASSIVLSYGYTF.

This chain links TRBV20-1 with TRBJ1-1, with TRBD1 identical over 8 bases. The J segment lost 5 bases and the V segment lost 3 bases, leaving 11 bases of the junction unmatched. The CDR3 totals 15 residues. Per germline, CDR1 DFQATT and CDR2 SNEGSKA (reference sequence). The CDR3 sequence is CSASSQGAAVTEAFF. CDR3 nucleotides: TGCAGTGCTAGTAGTCAGGGGGCGGCGGTTACTGAAGCTTTCTTT.

V usage is TRBV5-1 and J usage is TRBJ1-2; 10 positions agree with TRBD1. This CDR3 comprises 17 residues. Per the germline V gene, CDR1 is SGHRS and CDR2 is YFSETQ. With V trimmed by 3 bases and J by 8 bases, 16 bases remained unmatched. CDR3 protein: CASSSSSLTGGGGGYTF. The CDR3 DNA is TGCGCCAGCAGCTCATCCTCCTTGACAGGGGGCGGAGGGGGCTACACCTTC.

In DNA form, the CDR3 reads TGTGCCAGTAGTATGGGGCAGGTGGGCTACAATGAGCAGTTCTTC. Its translation: CASSMGQVGYNEQFF. V is TRBV19 and J is TRBJ2-1; weak D call: TRBD1 (5 bases). Germline CDR1 is LNHDA and CDR2 is SQIVND (reference sequence). CDR3 length: 15 residues. Trimming pared 3 bases from V and 3 bases from J, leaving 12 bases between.

The chain has TRBV10-2 and TRBJ2-5; TRBD1 is a possible D gene (6 bases). Germline lookup yields CDR1 WSHSY and CDR2 SAAADI. Trimming took off 4 bases at V and 1 base at J, with 10 bases between the two ends. The CDR3 is 14 residues long. Written as DNA, the CDR3 is TGCGCCAGCAGTGCCCACAGGGTCCAAGAGACCCAGTACTTC. Protein sequence: CASSAHRVQETQYF.

The chain employs TRBV6-6 and TRBJ2-1; 10 nucleotides align to TRBD1. Germline V gives CDR1 MNHNY, CDR2 SVGAGI (reference sequence). J was trimmed by 7 bases and V by 5 bases; bases with no gene match: 11. This CDR3 has 16 amino acids. CDR3 amino acids: CASSRRQGASANEQFF. CDR3 coding DNA: TGTGCCAGCAGTCGACGACAGGGGGCCTCGGCTAATGAGCAGTTCTTC.

The genes are TRBV11-2 and TRBJ2-3, with 11 nucleotides matching TRBD2. With V trimmed by 5 bases and J by 2 bases, 6 bases remained unmatched. CDR1 SGHAT and CDR2 FQNNGV come from the germline V gene. The CDR3 contains 16 residues. The CDR3 DNA reads as TGTGCCAGCAGCACGCAGACTAGCGGGATCACAGATACGCAGTATTTT. It specifies CASSTQTSGITDTQYF.

The gene calls are TRBV9 and TRBJ1-1; no clear D gene. Per germline, CDR1 SGDLS and CDR2 YYNGEE. This CDR3 is built from 13 residues. V was pared by 3 bases and J by 4 bases, with 10 bases between. The CDR3 is CASSALGSTEAFF. The CDR3 nucleotides read TGTGCCAGCAGCGCTTTGGGGAGCACTGAAGCTTTCTTT.

This chain connects TRBV5-1 to TRBJ2-6; 7 nucleotides match TRBD1. V trimming: 0 bases; J trimming: 1 base; junction bases outside the gene matches: 1. CDR1 and CDR2 (germline): SGHRS, YFSETQ. This CDR3 contains 16 residues. The CDR3 loop is CASSLDRGSGANVLTF. DNA of the CDR3: TGCGCCAGCAGCTTGGACAGGGGATCTGGGGCCAACGTCCTGACTTTC.

DNA of the CDR3: TGTGCCAGCAGCACTCGACTAGCGACAACCTACAATGAGCAGTTCTTC. Translating it yields CASSTRLATTYNEQFF. The genes are TRBV11-3 and TRBJ2-1; 8 bases are shared with TRBD2. Trimming took 5 bases from V and 2 from J; bases not matched to a gene: 8. Per the germline V gene, CDR1 is SGHNT and CDR2 is YENEEA. This CDR3 has 16 residues. Full variable domain (remainder filled in from reference TRBV11-3 and TRBJ2-1): EAGVVQSPRYKIIEKKQPVAFWCNPISGHNTLYWYLQNLGQGPELLIRYENEEAVDDSQLPKDRFSAERLKGVDSTLKIQPAELGDSAVYLCASSTRLATTYNEQFFGPGTRLTVL.

V gene TRBV5-6 combines with J gene TRBJ2-2; weak D call: TRBD2 (6 bases). The CDR3 totals 15 residues. The ends were cut back, 5 bases at V and 5 bases at J, with 16 bases in the middle. The germline V gene has CDR1 SGHDT and CDR2 YYEEEE. CDR3 nucleotide sequence: TGTGCCAGCAGTGATGGGGGGTTCGTAACCGGGGAGCTGTTTTTT. Residues: CASSDGGFVTGELFF.